The rows below give T cell receptor beta chains drawn from one sample of a study of radiation and T cells in renal cell carcinoma. Here immunoSEQ multiplex PCR was the method, and the copy in TCRdb shows in-frame clones only, minus some. The sample comprises some 130,000 clones, more than 75% of which are singletons, and more than 5% rests with the top ten. The starting material was blood, obtained from a patient whose treatment included radiotherapy and nephrectomy. The receptor source for this set is a woman in her sixties or seventies with renal cell carcinoma. CDR3s include the opening cysteine and the closing phenylalanine or tryptophan. D genes are given only for firm matches. Clone size is stated in some rows and not others, as once, few, many or a class when expanded.

V gene,clone size,J gene,D gene,CDR3 DNA,CDR3 protein
TRBV7-8,once,TRBJ1-5,.,TGTGCCAGCAGCTTAATGGCCGGGAATACCAATCAGCCCCAGCATTTT,CASSLMAGNTNQPQHF
TRBV7-8,once,TRBJ1-2,.,TGTGCCAGCAGCTTAGGGGGAGCTAACTATGGCTACACCTTC,CASSLGGANYGYTF
TRBV7-8,.,TRBJ1-1,.,TGTGCCAGCAGCAGACAGTTGGGCACTGAAGCTTTCTTT,CASSRQLGTEAFF
TRBV6-4,.,TRBJ2-3,.,TGTGCCAGCAGTGACGGAGAGAACACAGATACGCAGTATTTT,CASSDGENTDTQYF
TRBV2,.,TRBJ1-2,.,TGTGCCAGCAACAGGGAGGTTGGCTACACCTTC,CASNREVGYTF
TRBV18,.,TRBJ2-5,.,TGTGCCAGCTCACCACAAGAGACCCAGTACTTC,CASSPQETQYF
TRBV30,few,TRBJ1-5,.,TGTGCCTGGAGTGTTACAGGACCTCATCAGCCCCAGCATTTT,CAWSVTGPHQPQHF
TRBV13,.,TRBJ2-2,TRBD1,TGTGCCAGCAGTCGTGGACAGGTGAACACCGGGGAGCTGTTTTTT,CASSRGQVNTGELFF
TRBV4-1,.,TRBJ2-7,.,TGCGCCAGCAGCCGAGCGGTGGGCCCAGACTACGAGCAGTACTTC,CASSRAVGPDYEQYF
TRBV7-2,.,TRBJ2-7,.,TGTGCCAGCAGCCCCAATTCTGGGCCGCCGTCCTACGAGCAGTACTTC,CASSPNSGPPSYEQYF
TRBV10-3,.,TRBJ2-7,.,TGTGCCATCAGTGACAGGGGGGGAGAGCAGTACTTC,CAISDRGGEQYF
TRBV7-2,few,TRBJ2-1,.,TGTGCCAGCAGCTTCCTGGATGAGCAGTTCTTC,CASSFLDEQFF
TRBV4-2,.,TRBJ1-2,TRBD1,TGTGCCAGCAGCCAGTCCGGGACAGGGCCGGCCTATGGCTACACCTTC,CASSQSGTGPAYGYTF
TRBV9,.,TRBJ2-5,TRBD1,TGTGCCAGCAGCCTGAGTGGGACAGGCTCCAGGGGGACCCAGTACTTC,CASSLSGTGSRGTQYF
TRBV19,.,TRBJ1-5,TRBD1,TGTGCCAGTAGTCCCCCCACGACAGGGTCGTGGCAGCCCCAGCATTTT,CASSPPTTGSWQPQHF
TRBV10-3,.,TRBJ2-5,.,TGTGCCATCAGTGGCCCCCAAGAGACCCAGTACTTC,CAISGPQETQYF
TRBV30,.,TRBJ2-3,.,TGTGCCTGGGTCGATTGGGGCACAGATACGCAGTATTTT,CAWVDWGTDTQYF
TRBV28,.,TRBJ1-2,.,TGTGCCAGCCGAGGAGCAGGGATCTATGGCTACACCTTC,CASRGAGIYGYTF
TRBV7-6,.,TRBJ1-4,TRBD1,TGTGCCAGCAGCTTGGGGACAGGGAACGAAAAACTGTTTTTT,CASSLGTGNEKLFF
TRBV7-9,.,TRBJ2-3,.,TGTGCCAGCAGCTATGATCTCAGCACAGATACGCAGTATTTT,CASSYDLSTDTQYF
TRBV6-1,.,TRBJ1-2,TRBD1,TGTGCCAGCAGTGCAGGACAGGTCTCTAACTATGGCTACACCTTC,CASSAGQVSNYGYTF
TRBV19,.,TRBJ1-5,.,TGTGCCAGTAGTACCGGACATAATAGCAATCAGCCCCAGCATTTT,CASSTGHNSNQPQHF
TRBV5-3,.,TRBJ1-2,.,TGTGCCAGAACCCATGTGACGGACGTGATCTATGGCTACACCTTC,CARTHVTDVIYGYTF
TRBV11-2,.,TRBJ1-4,.,TGTGCCAGCAGCTTAGGGGGGGTTGGAACTAATGAAAAACTGTTTTTT,CASSLGGVGTNEKLFF
TRBV18,.,TRBJ1-1,.,TGTGCCAGCTCATCAATAGGGGGAACTGAAGCTTTCTTT,CASSSIGGTEAFF
TRBV6-4,.,TRBJ2-5,.,TGTGCCAGCAGGCACTCGGGGCGGGGAGAGACCCAGTACTTC,CASRHSGRGETQYF
TRBV30,few,TRBJ1-1,.,TGTGCCTGGAGTGTGGGGGCATTGGGCACTGAAGCTTTCTTT,CAWSVGALGTEAFF
TRBV28,few,TRBJ1-6,TRBD1,TGTGCCAGCGGACAGGAAAATTCACCCCTCCACTTT,CASGQENSPLHF
TRBV7-6,.,TRBJ1-2,.,TGTGCCAGCAGCATCAGTCAGGGCCCCAACTATGGCTACACCTTC,CASSISQGPNYGYTF
TRBV7-3,.,TRBJ2-3,TRBD2,TGTGCCAGCAGCTTAAGGCCTAGCGGGGGAACAGATACGCAGTATTTT,CASSLRPSGGTDTQYF
TRBV11-2,.,TRBJ1-4,.,TGTGCCAGCAGCTTAGTTTTAGGTCGGGGAAGGCCCGATGAAAAACTGTTTTTT,CASSLVLGRGRPDEKLFF
TRBV6-6,.,TRBJ2-1,.,TGTGCCAGCAGCTCGGACAGAGTCAATGAGCAGTTCTTC,CASSSDRVNEQFF
TRBV5-6,.,TRBJ2-3,TRBD2,TGTGCCAGCAGTCTAGCGGGGCGCACAGATACGCAGTATTTT,CASSLAGRTDTQYF
TRBV5-6,.,TRBJ2-1,TRBD2,TGTGCCAGCAGCTTGAGGACTAGCGGGGGGTCTCCCGCCTACAATGAGCAGTTCTTC,CASSLRTSGGSPAYNEQFF
TRBV19,once,TRBJ1-6,TRBD1,TGTGCCAGTAGTACCCCCCGGACAGGGGGCAATAATTCACCCCTCCACTTT,CASSTPRTGGNNSPLHF
TRBV6-1,.,TRBJ1-6,.,TGTGCCAGCAGTGAACGGGACACCCGGTGGGGGTCCTATAATTCACCCCTCCACTTT,CASSERDTRWGSYNSPLHF
TRBV7-8,.,TRBJ2-1,TRBD2,TGTGCCAGCAGCCCCTTAGCGGGGGTACTGAATGAGCAGTTCTTC,CASSPLAGVLNEQFF
TRBV9,.,TRBJ2-5,TRBD2,TGTGCCAGCAGCGTAGTCGGGGGGGTCAGAGGAGAAGAGACCCAGTACTTC,CASSVVGGVRGEETQYF
TRBV7-9,few,TRBJ2-3,.,TGTGCCAGCAGCTTAAATAGCTACCCACAAGATACGCAGTATTTT,CASSLNSYPQDTQYF
TRBV19,.,TRBJ2-2,.,TGTGCCAGTAGTATGGGAGGAAGATACACCGGGGAGCTGTTTTTT,CASSMGGRYTGELFF
TRBV6-5,.,TRBJ1-5,.,TGTGCCAGCGGAACAGGGACCAATCAGCCCCAGCATTTT,CASGTGTNQPQHF
TRBV5-1,.,TRBJ2-7,TRBD1,TGCGCCAGCAGCTCGGACAGGGCAAAGGACGAGCAGTACTTC,CASSSDRAKDEQYF
TRBV5-1,.,TRBJ1-3,.,TGCGCCAGCAGCTTGGATCCTAGCTCTGGAAACACCATATATTTT,CASSLDPSSGNTIYF
TRBV25-1,.,TRBJ2-2,TRBD1,TGTGCCAGCACCCGGACAGGGCCCGGGGAGCTGTTTTTT,CASTRTGPGELFF
TRBV7-2,.,TRBJ2-5,TRBD1,TGTGCCAGCAGCTTAAGGGGGACAGGGAGGGGAGAGACCCAGTACTTC,CASSLRGTGRGETQYF
TRBV7-2,.,TRBJ2-3,.,TGTGCCAGCAGCTTCGACAGGTCCACGCAGTATTTT,CASSFDRSTQYF
TRBV29-1,few,TRBJ1-1,.,TGCAGCGTTGAGCCACAGGGGAACACTGAAGCTTTCTTT,CSVEPQGNTEAFF
TRBV5-1,.,TRBJ2-5,.,TGCGCCAGCAGCGAAACCTTTTTGGTGGGGGAGCAGTACTTC,CASSETFLVGEQYF
TRBV19,once,TRBJ1-5,TRBD1,TGTGCCAGTAGTAGGGACAGGGGAGGTCAGCCCCAGCATTTT,CASSRDRGGQPQHF